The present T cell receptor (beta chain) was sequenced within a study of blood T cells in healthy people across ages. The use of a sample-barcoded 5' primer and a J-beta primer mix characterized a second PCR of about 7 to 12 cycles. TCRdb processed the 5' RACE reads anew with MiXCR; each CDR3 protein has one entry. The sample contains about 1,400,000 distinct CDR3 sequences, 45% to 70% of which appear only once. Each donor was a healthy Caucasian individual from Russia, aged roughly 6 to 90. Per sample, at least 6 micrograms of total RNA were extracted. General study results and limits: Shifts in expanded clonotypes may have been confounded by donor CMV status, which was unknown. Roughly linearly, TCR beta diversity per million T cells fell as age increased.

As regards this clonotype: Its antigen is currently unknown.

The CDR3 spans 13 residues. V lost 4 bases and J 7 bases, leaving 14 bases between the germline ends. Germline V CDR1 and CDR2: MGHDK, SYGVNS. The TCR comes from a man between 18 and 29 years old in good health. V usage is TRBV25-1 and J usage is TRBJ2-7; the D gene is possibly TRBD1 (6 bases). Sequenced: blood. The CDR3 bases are TGTGCCAGCAGTGCCGGGACATGGGGGGAGCAGTACTTC. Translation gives CASSAGTWGEQYF.